Following are 29 T cell receptor beta chains from one sample sequenced in a study of blood T cells in healthy people across ages. With a J-beta primer mix and a sample-barcoded 5' primer, a second PCR ran 7 to 11 cycles. In TCRdb, the 5' RACE reads were re-called with MiXCR into one record per CDR3 protein. The sample includes around 800,000 distinct CDR3 sequences, approximately 59% of them seen just once. The sample consisted of blood. Source of these receptors: a man in his thirties or forties in good health.

V gene TRBV20-1 combines with J gene TRBJ2-5; no firm D call. This CDR3 contains 15 residues. The germline gives CDR1 DFQATT, CDR2 SNEGSKA (reference sequence). V lost 0 bases and J 6 bases, leaving 17 bases between the germline ends. CDR3 region: CSAREAATAVQTQYF. The DNA for the CDR3 is TGCAGTGCTAGAGAGGCGGCCACCGCCGTCCAGACCCAGTACTTC.

The chain uses TRBV25-1 and TRBJ2-4, with 7 bases aligning to TRBD1. After removal of 1 base from V and 9 bases from J, the junction contained 0 bases not matched to a gene. The germline gives CDR1 MGHDK, CDR2 SYGVNS. This CDR3 is 12 amino acids long. The chain's CDR3 is CASSESGGIQYF. CDR3 DNA: TGTGCCAGCAGTGAATCAGGGGGCATTCAGTACTTC.

A note on this clonotype: The junction departs from germline at one end; a sequencing error may be responsible. The chain combines TRBV6-5 with TRBJ2-4; D unresolved. Per germline, CDR1 MNHEY and CDR2 SVGAGI. This CDR3 spans 15 amino acids. DNA of the CDR3: TGCGCCAGCAGTTACTCGAGCGTCGGAAGGAACATTCAGTACTTC. Translated, it gives CASSYSSVGRNIQYF.

This clonotype showed up just once. This chain links TRBV6-5 with TRBJ2-3, with D tentatively TRBD2 (6 bases). CDR3 length: 13 amino acids. V lost 11 bases to trimming and J lost 1 base, with 13 bases between them. The germline V gene encodes CDR1 MNHEY and CDR2 SVGAGI. DNA for the CDR3: TGTGCCGTCATTTCGGGGGGCACAGATACGCAGTATTTT. Protein: CAVISGGTDTQYF.

The V and J genes are TRBV14 and TRBJ2-5; tentatively, D is TRBD1 (5 bases). The last part of the DNA fits TRBJ2-7 better; the J call may be wrong. The CDR3 loop spans 14 amino acids. Germline V gene data show CDR1 as SGHDN and CDR2 as FVKESK. CDR3 nucleotides: TGTGCCAGCAGCCAAGAGATAGGGGTGAACGAGCAGTACTTC. Translating it yields CASSQEIGVNEQYF.

The chain combines TRBV6-2 or TRBV6-3 with TRBJ2-1, with a tentative D call TRBD1 (6 bases). This CDR3 region has 16 residues. Per the germline V gene, CDR1 is MNHEY and CDR2 is SVGEGT. The V end lost 0 bases, the J end lost 5 bases, and 14 bases lay between the germline ends. DNA for the CDR3: TGTGCCAGCAGTTACTCGAGACAGGTTGGTGACAATGAGCAGTTCTTC. It translates to CASSYSRQVGDNEQFF.

This clonotype turned up a few times. V gene TRBV4-3 combines with J gene TRBJ2-3, with D perhaps assigned TRBD1 or TRBD2 (6 bases each). This CDR3 has 16 amino acids. V dropped 1 base and J dropped 2 bases, with 13 bases sitting between them. The germline gives CDR1 LGHNA, CDR2 YSLEER. CDR3 sequence: CASSQGRGLLTDTQYF. The CDR3 DNA reads TGCGCCAGCAGCCAAGGTCGGGGGCTGCTCACAGATACGCAGTATTTT.

The V and J genes are TRBV7-9 and TRBJ2-5; no reliable D call. The last part of the DNA fits TRBJ2-7 better; the J call may be wrong. Germline CDR1 and CDR2: SEHNR and FQNEAQ (reference sequence). The CDR3 consists of 13 residues. The CDR3: CAVRPLGAYEQYF. The DNA for the CDR3 is TGTGCTGTGAGACCTTTGGGCGCCTACGAGCAGTACTTC.

This clonotype has only a few counts. The chain has TRBV9 and TRBJ1-5, with D uncertain. Germline loops: CDR1 SGDLS, CDR2 YYNGEE. The CDR3 is made up of 15 amino acids. Trimming removed 0 bases from V and 2 bases from J, with 9 bases in between. CDR3 residues: CASSVGGGGNQPQHF. CDR3 nucleotides: TGTGCCAGCAGCGTAGGGGGTGGTGGCAATCAGCCCCAGCATTTT.

The gene calls are TRBV7-9 and TRBJ2-1; weak D call: TRBD2 (7 bases). Trimming removed 8 bases from V and 7 bases from J, with 18 bases in between. The CDR3 is made up of 14 amino acids. Germline V gene data show CDR1 as SEHNR and CDR2 as FQNEAQ (reference sequence). The DNA for the CDR3 is TGTGCCAGCGGTGGGGGGGCTTCAGTAAATGAGCAGTTCTTC. It codes for CASGGGASVNEQFF.

This clonotype was seen a few times. The chain links TRBV4-3 to TRBJ2-6, with TRBD2 as a possible D gene (5 bases). The CDR3 is 16 residues long. The V gene lost 3 bases and the J gene lost 0 bases, with 9 bases spanning the gap. Germline V gives CDR1 LGHNA, CDR2 YSLEER. The CDR3 spells CASSHQRDSGANVLTF. DNA for the CDR3: TGCGCCAGCAGCCATCAACGGGACTCTGGGGCCAACGTCCTGACTTTC.

The chain's CDR3 is CASSLSGLMSYEQYF. The CDR3 DNA reads as TGTGCCAGCAGTTTATCAGGGTTGATGTCCTACGAGCAGTACTTC. J is TRBJ2-7 and V is TRBV28; possibly TRBD1 for D (5 bases). The CDR3 extends over 15 amino acids. Germline V gene lookup returns CDR1 MDHEN and CDR2 SYDVKM. Trimming pared 1 base from V and 1 base from J, leaving 11 bases between. Full variable domain (missing parts from reference TRBV28 and TRBJ2-7): DVKVTQSSRYLVKRTGEKVFLECVQDMDHENMFWYRQDPGLGLRLIYFSYDVKMKEKGDIPEGYSVSREKKERFSLILESASTNQTSMYLCASSLSGLMSYEQYFGPGTRLTVT.

The chain is built from TRBV9 and TRBJ2-1, with TRBD2 as a possible D gene (7 bases). The CDR3 contains 18 residues. The V and J ends lost 0 bases and 0 bases respectively, with 16 bases between them. Germline values: CDR1 SGDLS, CDR2 YYNGEE. As DNA, the CDR3 is TGTGCCAGCAGCGTAGCTGGGGGGGGCTCATCCTCCTACAATGAGCAGTTCTTC. Translation gives CASSVAGGGSSSYNEQFF. The full variable domain, rest sourced from reference TRBV9 and TRBJ2-1, is DSGVTQTPKHLITATGQRVTLRCSPRSGDLSVYWYQQSLDQGLQFLIQYYNGEERAKGNILERFSAQQFPDLHSELNLSSLELGDSALYFCASSVAGGGSSSYNEQFFGPGTRLTVL.

J is TRBJ2-2 and V is TRBV2; 8 bases are a match to TRBD1. From germline, CDR1 is SNHLY and CDR2 FYNNEI. The V segment lost 1 base and the J segment 4 bases; nucleotides outside the gene matches: 2. The CDR3 length is 15 residues. CDR3 loop: CASSEETGVTGELFF. CDR3 bases: TGTGCCAGCAGTGAAGAGACAGGGGTCACCGGGGAGCTGTTTTTT.

The chain is built from TRBV7-3 and TRBJ2-7, with 8 bases fitting TRBD2. V gave up 3 bases and J gave up 3 bases; unmatched junction bases: 7. This CDR3 is built from 15 residues. CDR1 is SGHTA and CDR2 is FQGTGA in the germline V gene. Written as DNA, the CDR3 is TGTGCCAGCAGCTTGGGACTAGAGGGGAGCTACGAGCAGTACTTC. Its protein product is CASSLGLEGSYEQYF. Filled out from reference TRBV7-3 and TRBJ2-7, the complete variable domain reads GAGVSQTPSNKVTEKGKYVELRCDPISGHTALYWYRQSLGQGPEFLIYFQGTGAADDSGLPNDRFFAVRPEGSVSTLKIQRTERGDSAVYLCASSLGLEGSYEQYFGPGTRLTVT.

The chain has TRBV6-5 and TRBJ1-1; tentative D call: TRBD1 (6 bases). This CDR3 has 14 amino acids. Trimming pared 4 bases from V and 1 base from J, leaving 10 bases between. Germline V gene data show CDR1 as MNHEY and CDR2 as SVGAGI. CDR3 region: CASSWGPGNTEAFF. CDR3 coding DNA: TGTGCCAGCAGTTGGGGGCCTGGGAACACTGAAGCTTTCTTT.

The rearrangement joins TRBV29-1 to TRBJ2-1, with D hard to call. CDR1 and CDR2 (germline): SQVTM, ANQGSEA. This CDR3 spans 15 amino acids. Trimming removed 7 bases at V and 3 bases at J, with 19 bases between. The CDR3 loop reads CSAAPFQANYNEQFF. CDR3 in DNA: TGCAGCGCGGCTCCCTTCCAGGCGAACTACAATGAGCAGTTCTTC.

The V and J genes are TRBV9 and TRBJ2-4; 13 nucleotides match TRBD2. The DNA end is a closer match to TRBJ2-7, so the J assignment may be wrong. The CDR3 has 17 amino acids. Per the germline V gene, CDR1 is SGDLS and CDR2 is YYNGEE. The CDR3, as DNA: TGTGCCAGCAGCGGACCGACTAGCGGGGGGCCCTTCTACGAGCAGTACTTC. It codes for CASSGPTSGGPFYEQYF.

Note on this clonotype: Germline is not matched at one junction end, which may reflect a read error. V is TRBV6-2 or TRBV6-3 and J is TRBJ2-1; 10 bases agree with TRBD1. Germline V lookup: CDR1 MNHEY, CDR2 SVGEGT. The CDR3 has 16 amino acids. CDR3 loop: CASTYPLGQGINEQFF. DNA for the CDR3: TGTGCCAGCACTTACCCTCTGGGACAGGGGATCAATGAGCAGTTCTTC.

This sequence joins TRBV3-1 and TRBJ1-1, with 10 bases lining up with TRBD1. CDR3 length equals 16 residues. The germline V gene has CDR1 LGHDT and CDR2 YNNKEL (reference sequence). With 5 bases clipped from V and 1 base from J, the junction kept 7 bases outside the gene matches. The CDR3 nucleotides are TGTGCCAGCAGCAACCGGGACAGGGGCCCGAACACTGAAGCTTTCTTT. This codes for CASSNRDRGPNTEAFF. Using reference TRBV3-1 and TRBJ1-1 for the parts outside the CDR3, the full variable domain is DTAVSQTPKYLVTQMGNDKSIKCEQNLGHDTMYWYKQDSKKFLKIMFSYNNKELIINETVPNRFSPKSPDKAHLNLHINSLELGDSAVYFCASSNRDRGPNTEAFFGQGTRLTVV.

This rearrangement joins TRBV7-2 to TRBJ2-1; D may be TRBD1 (5 bases). Trimming cost V 5 bases and J 3 bases, with 11 bases left between them. There are 14 residues in the CDR3. Germline V gene lookup returns CDR1 SGHTA and CDR2 FQGNSA. CDR3 in amino acids: CASSGHGNYNEQFF. The DNA for the CDR3 is TGTGCCAGCAGCGGACATGGGAACTACAATGAGCAGTTCTTC. The full variable domain, with the rest looked up from reference TRBV7-2 and TRBJ2-1, is GAGVSQSPSNKVTEKGKDVELRCDPISGHTALYWYRQSLGQGLEFLIYFQGNSAPDKSGLPSDRFSAERTGGSVSTLTIQRTQQEDSAVYLCASSGHGNYNEQFFGPGTRLTVL.

The V gene is TRBV4-2, the J gene TRBJ2-7, with no clear D. This CDR3 is 15 amino acids long. V was trimmed by 4 bases and J by 10 bases, leaving 23 bases between them. Germline-derived CDR1 and CDR2 are LGHNA and YNFKEQ. In DNA, the CDR3 is TGTGCCAGCAGCCTGTTAGGGTCGATTAAGGAGATCCAGTACTTC. Residues: CASSLLGSIKEIQYF.

The sample holds a few counts of this clonotype. The CDR3 DNA reads as TGTGCCAGCAGCTTAAGTCTAGCGGGGGGGCGTAGGGGAGAGACCCAGTACTTC. Its translation: CASSLSLAGGRRGETQYF. The J gene is TRBJ2-5, the V gene TRBV7-2, with 12 bases fitting TRBD2. V was pared by 2 bases and J by 4 bases, with 11 bases of the junction left unmatched. Germline V gives CDR1 SGHTA, CDR2 FQGNSA. The CDR3 length is 18 residues.

This clonotype was picked up many times. A much larger clone differs from this one at a single base, so this may be a read error. The chain recombines TRBV20-1 with TRBJ2-7; D uncertain. Trimming cost V 5 bases and J 7 bases, with 15 bases left between them. In germline, CDR1 is DFQATT, CDR2 SNEGSKA (reference sequence). The CDR3 length is 12 residues. Here the CDR3 reads CSAAPQYNEQYF. DNA of the CDR3: TGCAGTGCTGCGCCCCAGTACAATGAGCAGTACTTC.

The rearrangement uses TRBV29-1 and TRBJ2-7; D gene unclear. With 5 bases removed from V and 4 bases from J, the gap between germline ends came to 15 bases. CDR1 and CDR2 (germline): SQVTM, ANQGSEA. CDR3 length: 13 residues. The CDR3 sequence: CSVTPIPQYEQYF. The CDR3 region has the DNA TGCAGCGTTACACCGATACCGCAGTACGAGCAGTACTTC.

J is TRBJ1-2 and V is TRBV6-4, with unresolved D. The CDR3 has 12 amino acids. The germline V gene encodes CDR1 MRHNA and CDR2 SNTAGT. Between the trimmed V and J ends, which lost 8 bases and 5 bases, there was a span of 12 bases. This CDR3 is CASAQPRYGYTF. DNA of the CDR3: TGTGCCAGCGCCCAGCCGCGATATGGCTACACCTTC.

A few counts support this clonotype. The chain joins TRBV30 to TRBJ2-4; D is uncertain. The DNA end is more similar to TRBJ2-7, so the J call may be wrong. The CDR3 consists of 12 residues. The germline V gene encodes CDR1 GTSNPN and CDR2 SVGIG (reference sequence). This CDR3 reads CAWSVLIDEQYF. CDR3 in DNA: TGTGCCTGGAGTGTACTGATCGACGAGCAGTACTTC.

This clonotype has just one count. The chain carries TRBV10-2 and TRBJ2-3, with D possibly being TRBD1 (5 bases). The CDR3 covers 13 residues. The V and J ends lost 11 bases and 6 bases respectively, with 18 bases between them. Germline CDR1 WSHSY, CDR2 SAAADI. CDR3 amino acids: CAGTGHARDTQYF. The CDR3 DNA sequence: TGCGCCGGCACCGGACATGCCAGGGATACGCAGTATTTT.

The rearrangement joins TRBV29-1 to TRBJ2-7; TRBD1 is a possible D gene (6 bases). Germline V gene data show CDR1 as SQVTM and CDR2 as ANQGSEA. Trimming cost V 7 bases and J 3 bases, with 13 bases left between them. The CDR3 sequence is 12 residues long. The CDR3 loop is CSAEGVGYEQYF. DNA for the CDR3: TGCAGCGCTGAGGGGGTTGGCTACGAGCAGTACTTC.